This is a list of T cell receptor beta chains from one sample in a study of blood T cell repertoires in COVID-19. Method: immunoSEQ multiplex PCR; TCRdb's copy keeps in-frame clones and lacks some. This repertoire shows around 190,000 clones, around 80% found once; its top ten account for less than 15%. The sequenced sample consisted of peripheral blood. All receptors come from a human donor in a cohort sampled during active COVID-19. Both conserved end residues are part of each CDR3. A D gene is named only where the DNA matches it firmly. Expanded clones get a size class; other rows say once, few or many, or leave the size out.

>TRBV20-1|.|.|TRBJ1-3
TGCAGTGCTAGTTCCGGGTGGGGAAACACCATATATTTT
CSASSGWGNTIYF
>TRBV5-6|.|few|TRBJ2-7
TGTGCCAGCAGCTGGGCAGGTCGCGAGCAGTACTTC
CASSWAGREQYF
>TRBV7-2|TRBD1|.|TRBJ2-7
TGTGCCAGCAGCTCCGGACAGGCCCCCTCCTACGAGCAGTACTTC
CASSSGQAPSYEQYF
>TRBV7-6|.|.|TRBJ1-4
TGTGCCAGCAGCTTAGCGTTCCCCAGGGCGGAAAAACTGTTTTTT
CASSLAFPRAEKLFF
>TRBV11-2|TRBD2|once|TRBJ2-1
TGTGCCAGCAGCTCTCGTGGACTAGCAGATGAGCAGTTCTTC
CASSSRGLADEQFF
>TRBV5-6|.|.|TRBJ2-1
TGTGCCAGCAGCTTGGCAGGGGTCGATGAGCAGTTCTTC
CASSLAGVDEQFF
>TRBV5-5|.|.|TRBJ2-7
TGTGCCAGCAGCTTGACCGCCTCGGGACTGAGCTACGAGCAGTACTTC
CASSLTASGLSYEQYF
>TRBV9|.|.|TRBJ1-2
TGTGCCAGCAGCGTAGGGCTCAACTATGGCTACACCTTC
CASSVGLNYGYTF
>TRBV7-9|.|once|TRBJ2-2
TGTGCCAGCAGCGACTTCGGGACTACCGGGGAGCTGTTTTTT
CASSDFGTTGELFF
>TRBV2|.|.|TRBJ1-4
TGTGCCAGCAGGGGGGCCGGGGAAAAACTGTTTTTT
CASRGAGEKLFF
>TRBV7-2|TRBD1|.|TRBJ2-5
TGTGCCAGCAGCTTAGGGACAGGGTTAGGAGAGACCCAGTACTTC
CASSLGTGLGETQYF
>TRBV2|.|once|TRBJ2-1
TGTGCCAGCAGTGAGGGCAGCCACAATGAGCAGTTCTTC
CASSEGSHNEQFF
>TRBV5-6|.|.|TRBJ2-7
TGTGCCAGCACCGATGACAGCTACGAGCAGTACTTC
CASTDDSYEQYF
>TRBV27|.|few|TRBJ1-1
TGTGCCAGCAGCCCCTACGGGTCGAACACTGAAGCTTTCTTT
CASSPYGSNTEAFF
>TRBV6-5|.|.|TRBJ2-7
TGTGCCAGCAGTTCCCGCCCGTGGACAGAGCCCTACGAGCAGTACTTC
CASSSRPWTEPYEQYF
>TRBV10-3|.|.|TRBJ1-1
TGTGCCATCAGTGAAAAAGAGACTGAAGCTTTCTTT
CAISEKETEAFF
>TRBV6-6|.|.|TRBJ1-5
TGTGCCAGCTGGACCGCGGGCAGCAATCAGCCCCAGCATTTT
CASWTAGSNQPQHF
>TRBV27|TRBD1|.|TRBJ1-4
TGTGCCAGCAGTGCCCAGGGACAGCCTCGTGGTGAAAAACTGTTTTTT
CASSAQGQPRGEKLFF
>TRBV3-1/TRBV3-2|.|.|TRBJ2-3
TGTGCCAGCAGCGGAGGCGGACGGCTGGAAGATACGCAGTATTTT
CASSGGGRLEDTQYF
>TRBV2|.|.|TRBJ2-2
TGTGCCAGCAGTGAATCGGGCACCGGGGAGCTGTTTTTT
CASSESGTGELFF
>TRBV15|TRBD2|.|TRBJ2-1
TGTGCCACCAGCAGAGGTCTAGCGGGAGTCGAGGGCAATGAGCAGTTCTTC
CATSRGLAGVEGNEQFF
>TRBV10-2|TRBD2|.|TRBJ2-5
TGCGCCAGCAGTGAAAAGCGGGGTGAGGAGACCCAGTACTTC
CASSEKRGEETQYF
>TRBV5-6|TRBD2|.|TRBJ2-7
TGTGCCAGCAGCGGAGGGACTAGCGGGAGTATATACGAGCAGTACTTC
CASSGGTSGSIYEQYF
>TRBV20-1|.|.|TRBJ1-2
TGCAGTGCTAGTGGCCAGACTAACTATGGCTACACCTTC
CSASGQTNYGYTF
>TRBV5-1|TRBD1|once|TRBJ2-7
TGCGCCAGCAGAAGGGACAGGGCCGCCTACGAGCAGTACTTC
CASRRDRAAYEQYF
>TRBV6-5|.|.|TRBJ1-2
TGTGCCAGTCAATTCGGGACTACATACAACTATGGCTACACCTTC
CASQFGTTYNYGYTF
>TRBV2|.|once|TRBJ2-6
TGTGCCAGCAGTGACGCGGTGGAGGGAAATCCATTTTTC
CASSDAVEGNPFF
>TRBV3-1/TRBV3-2|TRBD1|.|TRBJ2-4
TGTGCCAGCAGCCAGACAGGGGCGGGTCTGGCCAAAAACATTCAGTACTTC
CASSQTGAGLAKNIQYF
>TRBV19|.|.|TRBJ2-5
TGTGCCAGTAGTAACGGAGCTGGCACCTTCGGTGAGACCCAGTACTTC
CASSNGAGTFGETQYF
>TRBV28|TRBD2|.|TRBJ2-1
TGTGCCAGCACCCCTCACCTCTCTAGCGGGATGAATGAGCAGTTCTTC
CASTPHLSSGMNEQFF
>TRBV28|.|.|TRBJ1-1
TGTGCCAGCACCTCCGGAGGTCGAGCTTTCTTT
CASTSGGRAFF
>TRBV13|TRBD2|.|TRBJ2-7
TGTGCCAGCAGCTCCGTTAGCGGGAGTATGCACGAGCAGTACTTC
CASSSVSGSMHEQYF
>TRBV7-2|.|.|TRBJ1-3
TGTGCCAGCAGCGTCCCGGGACCCGGGGGGGGAAACACCATATATTTT
CASSVPGPGGGNTIYF
>TRBV5-5|.|.|TRBJ1-5
TGTGCCAGCAGCTTGGGACTAGGAGCTCACGGCAATCAGCCCCAGCATTTT
CASSLGLGAHGNQPQHF
>TRBV2|TRBD2|.|TRBJ2-1
TGTGCCAGCAGCCAAGGGACTAGCGGGCCCGATGAGCAGTTCTTC
CASSQGTSGPDEQFF
>TRBV27|.|.|TRBJ2-7
TGTGCCAGCAGTTTTGGCAGGGCTAATAGCGGAACCCCTAGCTCCTACGAGCAGTACTTC
CASSFGRANSGTPSSYEQYF
>TRBV29-1|TRBD1|many|TRBJ2-7
TGCAGCGTTCGCCGACAGGGTTACGAGCAGTACTTC
CSVRRQGYEQYF
>TRBV27|.|.|TRBJ1-1
TGTGCCAGCAGAACGATCTCGGGCACTGAAGCTTTCTTT
CASRTISGTEAFF
>TRBV7-2|TRBD1|.|TRBJ1-1
TGTGCCAGCAGCCAACGACAGGGTCGTATCACTGAAGCTTTCTTT
CASSQRQGRITEAFF
>TRBV18|.|.|TRBJ2-1
TGTGCCAGCTCACCACTGCTAGCTACAGATAGGCCCAATGAGCAGTTCTTC
CASSPLLATDRPNEQFF
>TRBV5-6|.|.|TRBJ1-2
TGTGCCAGCAGCTTCGTACAGGGACCCTATGGCTACACCTTC
CASSFVQGPYGYTF
>TRBV9|TRBD2|.|TRBJ2-7
TGTGCCAGCAGCGGAACGGGACTAGCGGCCGACGAGCAGTACTTC
CASSGTGLAADEQYF
>TRBV10-2|.|once|TRBJ2-1
TGCGCCAGCAGTGAGGAGCGGCCCACGTACAATGAGCAGTTCTTC
CASSEERPTYNEQFF
>TRBV5-1|.|.|TRBJ2-1
TGCGCCAGCAGCTTGTCGGACACCGGCGTTTCCAACAATGAGCAGTTCTTC
CASSLSDTGVSNNEQFF
>TRBV7-9|TRBD1|.|TRBJ1-2
TGTGCCAGCAGCTCCCAGGGGGCGCGGGACTATGGCTACACCTTC
CASSSQGARDYGYTF
>TRBV18|.|once|TRBJ2-5
TGTGCCAGCTCACCATATATGAGCACGGAGACCCAGTACTTC
CASSPYMSTETQYF
>TRBV6-4|.|.|TRBJ2-1
TGTGCCAGCAGTGCCTCTCTTGGACTATCCTACAATGAGCAGTTCTTC
CASSASLGLSYNEQFF
>TRBV28|TRBD1|.|TRBJ2-5
TGTGCCAGCGGAGCATACAGGGGAGAGACCCAGTACTTC
CASGAYRGETQYF
>TRBV7-2|TRBD2|.|TRBJ2-7
TGTGCCAGCAGCTTAACGCGGGAGGGCTACGAGCAGTACTTC
CASSLTREGYEQYF
>TRBV4-1|TRBD2|.|TRBJ2-3
TGCGCCAGCAGCCATCCTATAGCGGGAGGAGATACGCAGTATTTT
CASSHPIAGGDTQYF
>TRBV19|TRBD1|.|TRBJ2-2
TGTGCCAGCTCCCAAAGAGGGGGCTCGAACACCGGGGAGCTGTTTTTT
CASSQRGGSNTGELFF
>TRBV28|.|.|TRBJ1-3
TGTGCCAGCAGTTTTTGGGGGGACTCTGGAAACACCATATATTTT
CASSFWGDSGNTIYF
>TRBV27|.|.|TRBJ2-3
TGTGCCAGCAGTTTATCAAGGCTAGCGGATACGCAGTATTTT
CASSLSRLADTQYF
>TRBV5-1|TRBD2|.|TRBJ2-7
TGCGCCAGCAGCTTGCGCGGGAGGAGTTACGAGCAGTACTTC
CASSLRGRSYEQYF
>TRBV19|TRBD2|.|TRBJ2-7
TGTGCCAGTAGTATTACTCTAGCGGGAGGTTCCGAGCAGTACTTC
CASSITLAGGSEQYF
>TRBV4-1|TRBD2|.|TRBJ2-7
TGCGCCAGCAGCCAAGGACTAGCGGGAGAGAACGAGCAGTACTTC
CASSQGLAGENEQYF
>TRBV29-1|TRBD1|.|TRBJ2-5
TGCAGCGCCGGTACAGGGGGGTTAGAGACCCAGTACTTC
CSAGTGGLETQYF
>TRBV19|TRBD1|.|TRBJ2-5
TGTGCCAGTCGGTGGGGACAGGGGTTCGAAGAGACCCAGTACTTC
CASRWGQGFEETQYF